The source of this T cell receptor beta chain is a study of beta chain features in type 1 diabetes. On this clone: Its antigen is still unknown.

Findings and caveats of the study: The VDJ junctions of type 1 diabetes patients carried fewer insertions and more deletions.

The V and J ends lost 5 bases and 7 bases respectively, with 4 bases between them. Per germline, CDR1 SGHRS and CDR2 YFSETQ. The CDR3 spans 9 residues. What was sequenced were expressed TCRB transcripts, since all of the isolated RNA had been reverse transcribed. The repertoire was sequenced with immunoSEQ multiplex PCR; TCRdb's copy has only in-frame clones and lacks some. The sample contains under 450,000 clones, approximately 15% of which appear only once. The sequence derives from a man younger than 45 in good health. The rearrangement uses TRBV5-1 and TRBJ2-7; D is ambiguous. The sequencing input was naive CD4+ T cells from blood. In nucleotides, the CDR3 is TGCGCCAGCAGTGGGGAGCAGTACTTC. Translation gives CASSGEQYF.